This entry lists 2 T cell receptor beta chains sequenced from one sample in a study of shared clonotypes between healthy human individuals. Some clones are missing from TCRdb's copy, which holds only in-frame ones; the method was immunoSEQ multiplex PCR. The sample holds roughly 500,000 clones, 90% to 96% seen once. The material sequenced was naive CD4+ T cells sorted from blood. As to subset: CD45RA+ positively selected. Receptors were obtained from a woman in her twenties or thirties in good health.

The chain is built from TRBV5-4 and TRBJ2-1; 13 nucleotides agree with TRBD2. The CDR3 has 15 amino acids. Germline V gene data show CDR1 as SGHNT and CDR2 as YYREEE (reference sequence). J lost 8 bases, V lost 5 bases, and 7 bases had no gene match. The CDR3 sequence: CASSSGTSGIHEQFF. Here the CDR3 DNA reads TGTGCCAGCAGTTCGGGGACTAGCGGGATCCATGAGCAGTTCTTC.

CDR3 nucleotide sequence: TGTGCCAGCAGCTTAGTACAGACCGGGTACGAGCAGTACTTC. This translates into CASSLVQTGYEQYF. The chain joins TRBV7-8 to TRBJ2-7; no clear D gene. V shed 1 base and J shed 4 bases, with 11 bases lying between them. Looked up from germline, CDR1 is SGHVS and CDR2 is FQNEAQ. The CDR3 covers 14 residues.